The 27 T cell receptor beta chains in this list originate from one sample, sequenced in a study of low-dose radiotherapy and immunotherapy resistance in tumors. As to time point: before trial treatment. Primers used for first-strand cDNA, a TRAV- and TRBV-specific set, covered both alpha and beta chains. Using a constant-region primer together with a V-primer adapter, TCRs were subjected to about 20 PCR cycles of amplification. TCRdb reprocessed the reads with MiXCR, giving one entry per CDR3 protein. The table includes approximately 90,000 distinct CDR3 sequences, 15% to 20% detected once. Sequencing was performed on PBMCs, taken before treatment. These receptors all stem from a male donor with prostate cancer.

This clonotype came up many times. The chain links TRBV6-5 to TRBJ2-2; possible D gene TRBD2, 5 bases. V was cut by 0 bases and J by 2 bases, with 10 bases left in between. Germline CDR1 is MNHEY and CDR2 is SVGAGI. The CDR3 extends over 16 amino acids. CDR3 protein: CASSYSIRGNTGELFF. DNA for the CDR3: TGTGCCAGCAGTTACTCGATACGGGGAAACACCGGGGAGCTGTTTTTT.

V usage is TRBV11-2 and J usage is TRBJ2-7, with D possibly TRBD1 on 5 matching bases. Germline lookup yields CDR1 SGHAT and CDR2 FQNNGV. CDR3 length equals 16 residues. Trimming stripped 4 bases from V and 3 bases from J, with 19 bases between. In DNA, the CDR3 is TGTGCCAGCAGCTCTCCGCGTCACAGGTCGGTCTACGAGCAGTACTTC. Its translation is CASSSPRHRSVYEQYF.

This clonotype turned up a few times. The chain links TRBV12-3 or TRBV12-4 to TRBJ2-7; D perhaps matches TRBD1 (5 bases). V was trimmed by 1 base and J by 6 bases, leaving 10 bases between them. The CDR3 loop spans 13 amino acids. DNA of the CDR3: TGTGCCAGCAGTTTAGAGGCAGGGCTCGAGCAGTACTTC. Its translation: CASSLEAGLEQYF.

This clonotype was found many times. DNA for the CDR3: TGTGCCAGCAGTCGAGACAGGGGGCTGATTGATGAGCAGTTCTTC. It is translated as CASSRDRGLIDEQFF. V is TRBV27 and J is TRBJ2-1, with 10 bases fitting TRBD1. V lost 5 bases, J lost 8 bases, and 9 bases stayed unmatched. CDR1 and CDR2 (germline): MNHEY, SMNVEV (reference sequence). CDR3 size: 15 residues.

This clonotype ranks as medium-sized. As DNA, the CDR3 is TGTGCCAGCAGCCTCCTCGCCGGTCAGCCCCAGCATTTT. Its translation: CASSLLAGQPQHF. The V gene is TRBV5-6, the J gene TRBJ1-5; the D is unclear. The CDR3 loop spans 13 amino acids. V was trimmed by 4 bases and J by 6 bases, leaving 11 bases between them. Germline V gene lookup returns CDR1 SGHDT and CDR2 YYEEEE.

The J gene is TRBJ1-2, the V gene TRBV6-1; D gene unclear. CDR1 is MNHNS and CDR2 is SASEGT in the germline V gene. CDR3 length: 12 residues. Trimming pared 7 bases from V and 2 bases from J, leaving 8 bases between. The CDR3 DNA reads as TGTGCCAGCAACGTCCGAAACTATGGCTACACCTTC. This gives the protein CASNVRNYGYTF.

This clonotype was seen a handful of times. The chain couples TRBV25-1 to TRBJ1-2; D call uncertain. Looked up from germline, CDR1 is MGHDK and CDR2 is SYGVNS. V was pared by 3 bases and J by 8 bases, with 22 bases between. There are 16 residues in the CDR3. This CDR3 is CASSDLPGASSGGYTF. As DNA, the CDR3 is TGTGCCAGCAGTGACCTTCCAGGAGCGTCCTCGGGCGGCTACACCTTC.

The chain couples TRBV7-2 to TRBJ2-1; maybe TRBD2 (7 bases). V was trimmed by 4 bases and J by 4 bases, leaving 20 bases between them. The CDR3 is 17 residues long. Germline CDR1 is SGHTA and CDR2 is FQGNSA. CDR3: CASSSGVWDYPYNEQFF. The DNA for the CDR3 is TGTGCCAGCAGCTCAGGGGTTTGGGACTACCCGTACAATGAGCAGTTCTTC. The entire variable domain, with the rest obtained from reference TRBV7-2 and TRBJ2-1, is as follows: GAGVSQSPSNKVTEKGKDVELRCDPISGHTALYWYRQSLGQGLEFLIYFQGNSAPDKSGLPSDRFSAERTGGSVSTLTIQRTQQEDSAVYLCASSSGVWDYPYNEQFFGPGTRLTVL.

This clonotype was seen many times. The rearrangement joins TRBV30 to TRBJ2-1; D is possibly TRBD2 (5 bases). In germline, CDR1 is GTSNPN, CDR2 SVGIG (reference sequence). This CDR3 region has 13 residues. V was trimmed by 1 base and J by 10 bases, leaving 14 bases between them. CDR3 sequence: CAWSELGRGEQFF. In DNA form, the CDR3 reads TGTGCCTGGAGTGAATTAGGACGGGGAGAGCAGTTCTTC.

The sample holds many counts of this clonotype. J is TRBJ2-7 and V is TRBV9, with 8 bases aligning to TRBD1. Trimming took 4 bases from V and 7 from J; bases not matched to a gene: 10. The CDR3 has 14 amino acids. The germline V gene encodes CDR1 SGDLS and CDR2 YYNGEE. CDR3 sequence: CASSPRQGKGEQYF. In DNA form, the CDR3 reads TGTGCCAGCAGCCCAAGACAGGGGAAAGGGGAGCAGTACTTC.

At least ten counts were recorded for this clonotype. CDR3 residues: CSARAGGSYEQYF. The CDR3 DNA reads TGCAGTGCTAGAGCAGGGGGTAGCTACGAGCAGTACTTC. The rearrangement joins TRBV20-1 to TRBJ2-7, with 7 positions matching TRBD1. The V gene's germline CDR1 is DFQATT and CDR2 SNEGSKA (reference sequence). This CDR3 spans 13 amino acids. The junction had 3 bases not matched to a gene; V was cut back by 1 base and J by 3 bases.

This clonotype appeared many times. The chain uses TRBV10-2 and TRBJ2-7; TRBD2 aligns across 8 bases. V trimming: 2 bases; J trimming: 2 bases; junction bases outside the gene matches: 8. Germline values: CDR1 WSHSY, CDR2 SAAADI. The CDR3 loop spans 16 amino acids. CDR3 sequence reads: CASSEGSSGYTYEQYF. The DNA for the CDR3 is TGCGCCAGCAGTGAGGGGTCTAGCGGGTACACCTACGAGCAGTACTTC.

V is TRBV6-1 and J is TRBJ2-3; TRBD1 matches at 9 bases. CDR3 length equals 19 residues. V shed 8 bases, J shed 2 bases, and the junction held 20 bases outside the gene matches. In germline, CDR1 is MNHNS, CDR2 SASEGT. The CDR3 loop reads CASSAPWVPDRGPTDTQYF. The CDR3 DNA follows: TGTGCCAGCTCGGCCCCATGGGTGCCGGACAGGGGCCCCACAGATACGCAGTATTTT.

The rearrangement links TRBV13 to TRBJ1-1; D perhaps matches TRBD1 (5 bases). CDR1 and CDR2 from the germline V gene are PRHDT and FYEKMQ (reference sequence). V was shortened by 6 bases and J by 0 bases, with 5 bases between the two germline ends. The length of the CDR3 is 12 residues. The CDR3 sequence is CASRGLNTEAFF. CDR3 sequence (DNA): TGTGCCAGCAGGGGGCTGAACACTGAAGCTTTCTTT.

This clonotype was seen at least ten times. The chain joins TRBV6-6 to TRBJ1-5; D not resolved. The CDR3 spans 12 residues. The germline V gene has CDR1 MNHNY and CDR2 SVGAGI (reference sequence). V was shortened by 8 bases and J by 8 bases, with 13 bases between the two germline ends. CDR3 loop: CASGPSSEPQHF. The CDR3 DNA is TGTGCCAGCGGCCCCTCCTCGGAGCCCCAGCATTTT.

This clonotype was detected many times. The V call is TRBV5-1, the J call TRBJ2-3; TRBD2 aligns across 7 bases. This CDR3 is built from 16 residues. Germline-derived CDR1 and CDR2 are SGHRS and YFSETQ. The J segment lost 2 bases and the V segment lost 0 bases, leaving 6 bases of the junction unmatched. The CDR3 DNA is TGCGCCAGCAGCTTGGTCCCTAGCGGTCTCACAGATACGCAGTATTTT. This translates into CASSLVPSGLTDTQYF.

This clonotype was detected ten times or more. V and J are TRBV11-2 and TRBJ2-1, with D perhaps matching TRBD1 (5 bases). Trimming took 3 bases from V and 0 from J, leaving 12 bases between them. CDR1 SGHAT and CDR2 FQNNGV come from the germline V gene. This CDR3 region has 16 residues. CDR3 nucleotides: TGTGCCAGCAGCTTGGGTCACAGGAGCTCCTACAATGAGCAGTTCTTC. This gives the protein CASSLGHRSSYNEQFF.

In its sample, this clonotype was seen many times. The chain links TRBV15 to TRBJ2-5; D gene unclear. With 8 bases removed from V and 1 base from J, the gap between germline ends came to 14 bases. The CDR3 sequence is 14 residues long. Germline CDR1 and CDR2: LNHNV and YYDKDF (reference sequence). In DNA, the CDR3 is TGTGCCACCCAAGCCGGCAGACTCCAAGAGACCCAGTACTTC. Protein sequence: CATQAGRLQETQYF.

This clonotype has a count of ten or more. CDR3 coding DNA: TGCGCCAGCAGCCAAGATAGCCAATCCAGCTCCTACGAGCAGTACTTC. As protein: CASSQDSQSSSYEQYF. The chain uses TRBV4-1 and TRBJ2-7, with D hard to call. The CDR3 consists of 16 residues. Trimming took off 0 bases at V and 0 bases at J, with 12 bases between the two ends. From germline, CDR1 is MGHRA and CDR2 YSYEKL.

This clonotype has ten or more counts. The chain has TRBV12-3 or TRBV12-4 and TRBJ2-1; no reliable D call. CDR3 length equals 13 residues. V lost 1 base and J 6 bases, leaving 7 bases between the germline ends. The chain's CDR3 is CASSLGSVNEQFF. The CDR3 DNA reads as TGTGCCAGCAGTTTAGGCAGTGTCAATGAGCAGTTCTTC.

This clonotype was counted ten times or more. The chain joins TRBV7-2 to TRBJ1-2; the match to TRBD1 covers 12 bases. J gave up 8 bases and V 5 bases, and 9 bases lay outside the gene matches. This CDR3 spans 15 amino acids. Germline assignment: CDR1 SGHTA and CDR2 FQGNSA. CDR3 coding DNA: TGTGCCAGCAGCACAACCGGGACAGGGGGCCGAGGCTACACCTTC. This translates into CASSTTGTGGRGYTF.

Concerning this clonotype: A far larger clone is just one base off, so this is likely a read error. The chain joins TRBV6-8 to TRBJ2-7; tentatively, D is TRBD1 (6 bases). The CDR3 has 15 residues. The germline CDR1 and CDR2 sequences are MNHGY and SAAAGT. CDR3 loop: CANSPLGGFTYEQYF. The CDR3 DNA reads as TGTGCCAACAGTCCCCTAGGGGGATTTACCTACGAGCAGTACTTC.

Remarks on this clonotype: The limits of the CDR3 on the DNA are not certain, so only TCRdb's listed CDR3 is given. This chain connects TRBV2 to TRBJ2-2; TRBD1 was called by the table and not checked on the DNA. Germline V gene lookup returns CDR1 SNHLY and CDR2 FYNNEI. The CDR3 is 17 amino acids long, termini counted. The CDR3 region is CASRIGVLTGELFFFFF.

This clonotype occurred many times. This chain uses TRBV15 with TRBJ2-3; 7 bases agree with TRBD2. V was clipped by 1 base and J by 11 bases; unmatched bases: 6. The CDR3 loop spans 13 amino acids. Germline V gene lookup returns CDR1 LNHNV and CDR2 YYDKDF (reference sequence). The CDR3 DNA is TGTGCCACCAGCAGAGGAGGGACGGGGGGGCAGTATTTT. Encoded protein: CATSRGGTGGQYF.

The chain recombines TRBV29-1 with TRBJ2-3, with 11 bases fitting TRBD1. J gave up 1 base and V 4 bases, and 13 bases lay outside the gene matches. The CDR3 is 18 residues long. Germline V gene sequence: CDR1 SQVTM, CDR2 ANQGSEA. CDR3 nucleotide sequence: TGCAGCGTTGCCGGGACAGGGGGTTACGGAGCGGGCACAGATACGCAGTATTTT. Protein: CSVAGTGGYGAGTDTQYF.

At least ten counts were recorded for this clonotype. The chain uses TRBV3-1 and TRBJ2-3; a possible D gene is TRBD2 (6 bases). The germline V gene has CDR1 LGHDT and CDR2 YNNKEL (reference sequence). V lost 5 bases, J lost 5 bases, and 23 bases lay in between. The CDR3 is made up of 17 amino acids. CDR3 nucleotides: TGTGCCAGCAGCTACCGGTTGGGGGTAGCGGAGGGAGATACGCAGTATTTT. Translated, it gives CASSYRLGVAEGDTQYF.

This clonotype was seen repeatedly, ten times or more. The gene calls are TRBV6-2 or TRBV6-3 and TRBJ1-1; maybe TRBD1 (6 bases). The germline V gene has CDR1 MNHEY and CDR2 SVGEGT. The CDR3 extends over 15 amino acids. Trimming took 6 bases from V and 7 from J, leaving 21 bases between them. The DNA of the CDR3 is TGTGCCAGCAGGGCCGGGACAAGCCCAGCCGGTGAAGCTTTCTTT. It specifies CASRAGTSPAGEAFF.